These T cell receptor beta chains were read from a single sample in a study of OX40 agonist ivuxolimab in advanced cancers. The protocol was immunoSEQ multiplex PCR, while the TCRdb copy is restricted to in-frame clones and leaves out a portion. The data show more than 20,000 clones, with 83% seen just once and 20% held by the top ten. The sample consisted of CD4+ or CD8+ T cells sorted from blood, taken in a trial of the OX40 agonist ivuxolimab. Receptors were obtained from an adult with an advanced solid tumor such as melanoma, head and neck, liver or kidney cancer. The CDR3 runs from the conserved cysteine through the conserved F or W. Fields, in order: V gene, clone size, J gene, D gene, CDR3 length, CDR3 protein, CDR3 DNA. D genes are given only for firm matches. The size of a clone is reported for some rows only, either as once, few or many, or as a class for expanded clones.

>TRBV7-9|.|TRBJ2-1|.|14
CASSFPRVNYEQFF
TGTGCCAGCAGCTTTCCTAGGGTCAACTATGAGCAGTTCTTC
>TRBV11-2|medium-sized|TRBJ2-3|TRBD2|15
CASSFSGGHTDTQYF
TGTGCCAGCAGCTTCAGCGGGGGGCACACAGATACGCAGTATTTT
>TRBV9|.|TRBJ2-1|.|13
CASSPGSYNEQFF
TGTGCCAGCAGTCCCGGCTCCTACAATGAGCAGTTCTTC
>TRBV30|few|TRBJ1-5|.|12
CAWPQGIQPQHF
TGTGCCTGGCCACAGGGAATTCAGCCCCAGCATTTT
>TRBV9|.|TRBJ2-3|.|14
CASSAKPSTDTQYF
TGTGCCAGCAGCGCCAAGCCTAGCACAGATACGCAGTATTTT
>TRBV4-1|.|TRBJ2-7|.|15
CASSQERPVAYEQYF
TGCGCCAGCAGCCAAGAACGACCCGTAGCCTACGAGCAGTACTTC
>TRBV18|.|TRBJ1-2|.|13
CASSPDSSYGYTF
TGTGCCAGCTCACCCGACAGCTCCTATGGCTACACCTTC
>TRBV10-1|.|TRBJ2-1|.|14
CASSDGVGNNEQFF
TGCGCCAGCAGTGATGGGGTAGGCAACAATGAGCAGTTCTTC
>TRBV5-4|.|TRBJ2-1|TRBD2|15
CASSLIAGEHNEQFF
TGTGCCAGCAGCTTAATAGCGGGAGAACACAATGAGCAGTTCTTC
>TRBV30|few|TRBJ2-2|.|15
CAWSVLSGALRELFF
TGTGCCTGGAGTGTATTATCAGGGGCTCTCCGGGAGCTGTTTTTT
>TRBV6-1|few|TRBJ1-1|.|15
CASSEVAAMNTEAFF
TGTGCCAGCAGTGAAGTGGCAGCAATGAACACTGAAGCTTTCTTT
>TRBV28|.|TRBJ1-1|TRBD1|12
CASLRQGVEAFF
TGTGCCAGCCTTAGACAGGGGGTTGAAGCTTTCTTT
>TRBV6-5|.|TRBJ1-2|TRBD1|15
CASSYSSRGYYGYTF
TGTGCCAGCAGTTACTCGAGCAGGGGGTACTATGGCTACACCTTC
>TRBV10-3|.|TRBJ2-7|.|15
CAISESTGSSYEQYF
TGTGCCATCAGTGAGTCGACTGGGAGCTCCTACGAGCAGTACTTC
>TRBV20-1|.|TRBJ2-7|TRBD1|11
CSGQGSYEQYF
TGCTCTGGACAGGGTTCCTACGAGCAGTACTTC
>TRBV29-1|.|TRBJ2-6|.|14
CSVGPRAGANVLTF
TGCAGCGTTGGCCCCCGAGCCGGGGCCAACGTCCTGACTTTC
>TRBV6-1|.|TRBJ1-2|.|13
CASSEFPQGGYTF
TGTGCCAGCAGTGAATTCCCCCAGGGTGGCTACACCTTC
>TRBV20-1|.|TRBJ2-7|.|11
CSVGDLYEQYF
TGCAGTGTAGGGGATCTCTACGAGCAGTACTTC
>TRBV18|.|TRBJ1-2|.|13
CASSLDRNYGYTF
TGTGCCAGCTCACTCGACAGAAACTATGGCTACACCTTC
>TRBV11-2|.|TRBJ2-2|.|14
CASRRGESTGELFF
TGTGCCAGCAGAAGGGGGGAGTCCACCGGGGAGCTGTTTTTT
>TRBV6-6|.|TRBJ1-4|.|11
CASSYGEKLFF
TGTGCCAGCAGTTACGGTGAAAAACTGTTTTTT
>TRBV29-1|.|TRBJ2-7|.|15
CSAGGGQGLASEQYF
TGCAGCGCTGGGGGTGGGCAGGGGTTGGCGAGTGAGCAGTACTTC
>TRBV11-1|once|TRBJ2-1|.|15
CASSLGIVTSNEQFF
TGTGCCAGCAGCCTCGGGATAGTCACCTCCAATGAGCAGTTCTTC
>TRBV2|.|TRBJ1-1|.|14
CASSPGTGGTEAFF
TGTGCCAGCAGTCCAGGGACCGGAGGCACTGAAGCTTTCTTT
>TRBV5-4|.|TRBJ2-4|.|17
CASSSDGGSLAKNIQYF
TGTGCCAGCAGCTCGGACGGTGGATCTCTAGCCAAAAACATTCAGTACTTC
>TRBV6-1|once|TRBJ1-5|.|18
CASSEDPRGPYSNQPQHF
TGTGCCAGCAGTGAAGACCCGAGGGGCCCGTATAGCAATCAGCCCCAGCATTTT
>TRBV5-4|.|TRBJ2-7|TRBD2|16
CASSRGTSGRTYEQYF
TGTGCCAGCAGCCGAGGGACTAGCGGGAGAACGTACGAGCAGTACTTC
>TRBV27|.|TRBJ2-7|.|13
CASRPGQRYEQYF
TGTGCCAGCAGACCCGGACAGCGCTACGAGCAGTACTTC